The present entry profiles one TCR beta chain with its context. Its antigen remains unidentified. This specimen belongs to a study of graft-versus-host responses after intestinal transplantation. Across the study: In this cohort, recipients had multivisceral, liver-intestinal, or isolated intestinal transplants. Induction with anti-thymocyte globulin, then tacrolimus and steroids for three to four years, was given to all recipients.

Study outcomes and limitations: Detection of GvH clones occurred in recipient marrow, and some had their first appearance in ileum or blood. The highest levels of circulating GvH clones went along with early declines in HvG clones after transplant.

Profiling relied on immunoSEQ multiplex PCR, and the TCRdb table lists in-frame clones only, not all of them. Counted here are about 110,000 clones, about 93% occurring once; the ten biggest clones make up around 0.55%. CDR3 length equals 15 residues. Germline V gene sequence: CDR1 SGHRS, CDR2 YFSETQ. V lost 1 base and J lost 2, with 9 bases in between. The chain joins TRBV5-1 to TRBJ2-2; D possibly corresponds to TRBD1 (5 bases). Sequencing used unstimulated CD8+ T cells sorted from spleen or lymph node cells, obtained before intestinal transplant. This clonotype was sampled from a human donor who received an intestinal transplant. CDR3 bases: TGCGCCAGCAGCTTGTATCAGGGCAACACCGGGGAGCTGTTTTTT. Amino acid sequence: CASSLYQGNTGELFF.